The clone carrying this TCR beta chain was counted once. Its specificity is unknown. The DNA input per sorted-subset replicate PCR was 200 ng, corresponding to around 28,000 T cell genomes. Sequenced by immunoSEQ multiplex PCR; TCRdb stores in-frame clones only, minus some. The data contain millions of clones, less than 95% of them singletons. CDR1 is MNHEY, CDR2 SMNVEV, per germline (reference sequence). With V trimmed by 6 bases and J by 4 bases, 10 bases remained unmatched. CDR3 size: 15 residues. This specimen belongs to a study of shared clonotypes between healthy human individuals. For the study at large: Sampling drew on donors who were two women and a few men aged 18 to 49. Study-wide results and limits: Estimated richness was generally greater in naive than memory subsets. Unshared clonotypes carried lower generation probabilities than those common to all four donors.

Terminally differentiated effector memory CD45RA+ cells were left out of the naive CD8 fraction, which was CD45RO-negative and positively selected for CCR7. Sequencing used naive CD8+ T cells sorted from blood. The chain is built from TRBV27 and TRBJ2-7; 9 bases align to TRBD1. The receptor's source is a man aged 18 to 29 in good health. For the CDR3, the DNA is TGTGCCAGCAGGCATGGACAGGGGCTCCCTTACGAGCAGTACTTC. It is translated as CASRHGQGLPYEQYF.